This T cell receptor (beta chain) was profiled in a study of blood T cell repertoires in COVID-19. In the study overall: Collection of acute and convalescent COVID-19 samples took place in the United States, Italy and Spain. Nucleic acid was either cDNA or gDNA, and it came from T cells, B-cell-depleted T cells, or PBMCs.

The method was immunoSEQ multiplex PCR; TCRdb's version includes in-frame clones alone and lacks a portion of them. The repertoire consists of nearly 110,000 clones, with more than 70% occurring once and the leading ten covering roughly 4.3%. Unmatched junction bases numbered 6, after V lost 3 bases and J lost 2 bases. Germline CDR1 is SGHRS and CDR2 is YFSETQ. The CDR3 has 17 residues. The V gene is TRBV5-1, the J gene TRBJ2-1; TRBD1 matches at 12 bases. This TCR came from a man between 65 and 85 years old with acute or convalescent COVID-19. The sample consisted of peripheral blood. The CDR3 region is CASSYYGTGGTYNEQFF. DNA of the CDR3: TGCGCCAGCAGCTACTACGGGACAGGGGGCACCTACAATGAGCAGTTCTTC.